The present TCR beta chain was sequenced within a study of blood T cells in healthy people across ages. All donors came from Russia, were Caucasian and healthy, and spanned ages about 6 to 95. Combining a sample-barcoded 5' primer with a J-beta primer mix, a second PCR ran for roughly 7 to 12 cycles. TCRdb independently ran MiXCR on the 5' RACE reads; one entry per CDR3 protein. This repertoire shows about 680,000 distinct CDR3 sequences, about half found once; its top ten account for 30% to 40%. Overall study results and limits: Changes seen in expanded clonotypes were possibly confounded by donor CMV status left unknown. The study found more naive CD4+ cells and higher diversity in long-lived than aged donors. Calculation of diversity from one million T cells yielded estimates considered to be underestimates.

From germline, CDR1 is DFQATT and CDR2 SNEGSKA (reference sequence). V lost 3 bases and J 0 bases, leaving 9 bases between the germline ends. The CDR3 spans 14 residues. A note on this clonotype: Its cognate antigen is unknown.

The specimen sequenced was blood. The chain employs TRBV20-1 and TRBJ1-5; D is perhaps TRBD1 (6 bases). The sequence came from an older woman in good health. CDR3 region: CSASRGDSNQPQHF. As DNA, the CDR3 is TGCAGTGCTAGCAGGGGCGATAGCAATCAGCCCCAGCATTTT.